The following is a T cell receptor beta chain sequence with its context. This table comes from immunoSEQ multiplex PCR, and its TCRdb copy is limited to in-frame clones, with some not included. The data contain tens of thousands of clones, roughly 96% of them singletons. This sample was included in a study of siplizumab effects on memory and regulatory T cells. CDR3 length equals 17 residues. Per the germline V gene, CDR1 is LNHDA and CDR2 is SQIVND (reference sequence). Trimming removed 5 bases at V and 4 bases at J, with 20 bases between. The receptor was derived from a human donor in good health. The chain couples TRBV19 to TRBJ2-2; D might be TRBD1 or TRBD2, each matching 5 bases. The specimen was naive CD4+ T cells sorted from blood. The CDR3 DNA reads TGTGCCAGTAGTTCACAAGGACCGGGACCTAGCACCGGGGAGCTGTTTTTT. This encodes CASSSQGPGPSTGELFF.